This T cell receptor beta chain is from a study of cytomegalovirus exposure and HLA in healthy donors. In the PCR, 60 Vbeta and 13 Jbeta primers were used. Only in-frame clones appear in the TCRdb table, and some are missing; sequencing was by immunoSEQ multiplex PCR. The repertoire holds about 270,000 clones, with under 80% as singletons. The V gene's germline CDR1 is KGHSH and CDR2 LQKENI. After removal of 5 bases from V and 6 bases from J, the junction contained 5 bases not matched to a gene. CDR3 length equals 13 residues. Sequencing used PBMCs. The origin of this receptor is a female donor in good health and CMV-seronegative. This sequence joins TRBV18 and TRBJ2-7; 9 bases fit TRBD1. The CDR3 DNA reads TGTGCCAGCTCATGGGACAGGGTCGGCGAGCAGTACTTC. This codes for CASSWDRVGEQYF.